Listed below are T cell receptor beta chains from one sample, sequenced in a study of blood T cell repertoires in COVID-19. Data came from immunoSEQ multiplex PCR; TCRdb stores just in-frame clones and leaves some out. Of under 500,000 clones listed, roughly 89% are singletons. The sample consisted of peripheral blood. The source of these receptors is a woman in her 30s with acute or convalescent COVID-19. Each CDR3 is given with its conserved first and last residue. Each record gives: CDR3 protein, D gene, clone size, V gene, J gene. D genes are given only for firm matches. For some rows the clone size is stated as once, few or many, or as a class when expanded; others skip it.

CDR3 protein: CASSVGQTSYNEQFF
D gene: .
clone size: .
V gene: TRBV9
J gene: TRBJ2-1

CDR3 protein: CASRLDRVRGTEAFF
D gene: TRBD1
clone size: .
V gene: TRBV6-5
J gene: TRBJ1-1

CDR3 protein: CATSDFSQGQETQYF
D gene: .
clone size: .
V gene: TRBV24-1
J gene: TRBJ2-5

CDR3 protein: CASSQSPDSYGYTF
D gene: .
clone size: .
V gene: TRBV4-2
J gene: TRBJ1-2

CDR3 protein: CASSFGLGNNEQFF
D gene: .
clone size: once
V gene: TRBV27
J gene: TRBJ2-1

CDR3 protein: CASSAGDRPIWEQFF
D gene: TRBD1
clone size: .
V gene: TRBV7-3
J gene: TRBJ2-1

CDR3 protein: CASSYLGRAWETQYF
D gene: .
clone size: .
V gene: TRBV6-6
J gene: TRBJ2-5

CDR3 protein: CAISESGSGGAVDTQYF
D gene: TRBD2
clone size: .
V gene: TRBV10-3
J gene: TRBJ2-3

CDR3 protein: CASSPGQGFNYGYTF
D gene: TRBD1
clone size: .
V gene: TRBV27
J gene: TRBJ1-2

CDR3 protein: CASSQDTGGYNSPLHF
D gene: .
clone size: once
V gene: TRBV4-2
J gene: TRBJ1-6

CDR3 protein: CASSFEDYLKGSNQPQHF
D gene: .
clone size: .
V gene: TRBV28
J gene: TRBJ1-5

CDR3 protein: CASNPQGSANTGELFF
D gene: .
clone size: .
V gene: TRBV27
J gene: TRBJ2-2

CDR3 protein: CASSLYEYGYTF
D gene: .
clone size: .
V gene: TRBV7-9
J gene: TRBJ1-2

CDR3 protein: CAISEVGEEETQYF
D gene: .
clone size: .
V gene: TRBV10-3
J gene: TRBJ2-5

CDR3 protein: CASSVSQTPLF
D gene: .
clone size: .
V gene: TRBV2
J gene: TRBJ1-3

CDR3 protein: CASSRRAKNTEAFF
D gene: .
clone size: once
V gene: TRBV5-4
J gene: TRBJ1-1

CDR3 protein: CASSLGVMNTEAFF
D gene: .
clone size: .
V gene: TRBV5-5
J gene: TRBJ1-1

CDR3 protein: CASSLIRGGASSYNEQFF
D gene: TRBD2
clone size: once
V gene: TRBV11-2
J gene: TRBJ2-1

CDR3 protein: CASRGAGGLYEQYF
D gene: TRBD2
clone size: .
V gene: TRBV11-1
J gene: TRBJ2-7

CDR3 protein: CASSLHMGRGNTIYF
D gene: .
clone size: .
V gene: TRBV4-2
J gene: TRBJ1-3

CDR3 protein: CASSRDRPGNTIYF
D gene: TRBD1
clone size: .
V gene: TRBV18
J gene: TRBJ1-3

CDR3 protein: CASSASGGGNQPQHF
D gene: TRBD1
clone size: .
V gene: TRBV6-4
J gene: TRBJ1-5

CDR3 protein: CASRMRENQPQHF
D gene: .
clone size: few
V gene: TRBV7-2
J gene: TRBJ1-5

CDR3 protein: CASSQVRGVFMAQYF
D gene: TRBD2
clone size: .
V gene: TRBV4-2
J gene: TRBJ2-5

CDR3 protein: CASSFGGGTGDYEQYF
D gene: .
clone size: .
V gene: TRBV12-1
J gene: TRBJ2-7

CDR3 protein: CASSLLAGPGNTIYF
D gene: .
clone size: .
V gene: TRBV7-2
J gene: TRBJ1-3

CDR3 protein: CASARDRGNNEQFF
D gene: TRBD1
clone size: .
V gene: TRBV27
J gene: TRBJ2-1

CDR3 protein: CAIRPVRGLNTEAFF
D gene: .
clone size: few
V gene: TRBV10-3
J gene: TRBJ1-1

CDR3 protein: CASSPEGSLYYGYTF
D gene: .
clone size: .
V gene: TRBV18
J gene: TRBJ1-2

CDR3 protein: CASSQRQGGNTF
D gene: TRBD1
clone size: .
V gene: TRBV19
J gene: TRBJ1-2

CDR3 protein: CASSSRGYEQYF
D gene: .
clone size: .
V gene: TRBV11-2
J gene: TRBJ2-7

CDR3 protein: CASSRGLAGETQYF
D gene: TRBD2
clone size: .
V gene: TRBV7-9
J gene: TRBJ2-5

CDR3 protein: CASRETGSDEQYF
D gene: TRBD1
clone size: .
V gene: TRBV28
J gene: TRBJ2-7

CDR3 protein: CASTPFFRTEDGYTF
D gene: .
clone size: .
V gene: TRBV19
J gene: TRBJ1-2

CDR3 protein: CASSLGGLQMGGYTF
D gene: .
clone size: once
V gene: TRBV7-9
J gene: TRBJ1-2

CDR3 protein: CASSYGQGYQPQHF
D gene: TRBD1
clone size: once
V gene: TRBV6-2/TRBV6-3
J gene: TRBJ1-5

CDR3 protein: CASSPVQLSAGLLTGELFF
D gene: .
clone size: .
V gene: TRBV4-1
J gene: TRBJ2-2

CDR3 protein: CASSSLSNEQFF
D gene: .
clone size: .
V gene: TRBV27
J gene: TRBJ2-1

CDR3 protein: CASRSNETKGNTIYF
D gene: .
clone size: .
V gene: TRBV12-2
J gene: TRBJ1-3

CDR3 protein: CAWSDRDVQTQYF
D gene: .
clone size: .
V gene: TRBV30
J gene: TRBJ2-5

CDR3 protein: CASSQVGQEQPQHF
D gene: TRBD1
clone size: few
V gene: TRBV4-2
J gene: TRBJ1-5

CDR3 protein: CASSQGGGQYNEQFF
D gene: TRBD2
clone size: .
V gene: TRBV14
J gene: TRBJ2-1

CDR3 protein: CASSVDAGVVNEQFF
D gene: TRBD2
clone size: .
V gene: TRBV19
J gene: TRBJ2-1

CDR3 protein: CASSTYPGTGGNFYEQYF
D gene: TRBD1
clone size: few
V gene: TRBV19
J gene: TRBJ2-7

CDR3 protein: CASSGLPTYEQYF
D gene: .
clone size: .
V gene: TRBV28
J gene: TRBJ2-7